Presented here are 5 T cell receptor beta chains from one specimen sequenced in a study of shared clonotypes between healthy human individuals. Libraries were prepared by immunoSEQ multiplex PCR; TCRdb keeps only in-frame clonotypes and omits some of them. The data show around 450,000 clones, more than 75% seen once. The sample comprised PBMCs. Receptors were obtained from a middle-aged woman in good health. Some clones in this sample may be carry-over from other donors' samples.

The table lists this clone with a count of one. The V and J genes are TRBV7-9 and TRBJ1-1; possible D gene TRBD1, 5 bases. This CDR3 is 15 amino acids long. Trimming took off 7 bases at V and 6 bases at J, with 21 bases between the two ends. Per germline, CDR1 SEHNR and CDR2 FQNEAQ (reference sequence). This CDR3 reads CASNPPGQGTAEAFF. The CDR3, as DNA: TGTGCCAGCAACCCCCCGGGGCAGGGTACCGCTGAAGCTTTCTTT.

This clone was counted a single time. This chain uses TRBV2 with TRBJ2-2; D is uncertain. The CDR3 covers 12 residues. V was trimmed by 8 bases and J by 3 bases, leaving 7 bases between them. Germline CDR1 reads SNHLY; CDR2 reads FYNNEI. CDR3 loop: CASSRDTGELFF. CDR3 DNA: TGTGCCAGCTCCCGCGACACCGGGGAGCTGTTTTTT.

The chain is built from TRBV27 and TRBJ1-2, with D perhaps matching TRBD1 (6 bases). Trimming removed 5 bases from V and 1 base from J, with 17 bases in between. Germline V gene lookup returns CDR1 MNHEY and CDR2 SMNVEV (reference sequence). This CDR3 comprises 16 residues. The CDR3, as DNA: TGTGCCAGCAGTCCCCTGCCCGGGACATATAACTATGGCTACACCTTC. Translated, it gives CASSPLPGTYNYGYTF.

CDR3 amino acids: CASSLRTSPDEQFF. The DNA for the CDR3 is TGTGCCAGCAGCCTACGGACTAGTCCAGATGAGCAGTTCTTC. V is TRBV11-2 and J is TRBJ2-1, with TRBD2 matching 7 bases. From germline, CDR1 is SGHAT and CDR2 FQNNGV. V trimming: 5 bases; J trimming: 8 bases; junction bases outside the gene matches: 9. The CDR3 length is 14 residues.

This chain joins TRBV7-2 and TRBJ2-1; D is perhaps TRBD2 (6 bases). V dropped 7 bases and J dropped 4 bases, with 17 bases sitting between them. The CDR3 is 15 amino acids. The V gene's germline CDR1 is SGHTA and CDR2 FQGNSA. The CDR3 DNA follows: TGTGCCAGCACCGAATCGGGACTCTCTTACAATGAGCAGTTCTTC. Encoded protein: CASTESGLSYNEQFF.